This TCR beta chain was sequenced for a study of shared clonotypes between healthy human individuals. Study-wide findings and caveats: Naive subsets typically showed greater estimated richness than memory subsets. The small donor group covered limited genetic and exposure diversity. In contrast to clonotypes shared by all four donors, non-shared clonotypes had lower generation probabilities. Sampling was confined to blood; repertoires within tissues likely differ.

Profiling relied on immunoSEQ multiplex PCR, and the TCRdb table lists in-frame clones only, not all of them. The table includes over a million clones, about 80% detected once. Comments on this clone: Antigen specificity is unknown.

Germline values: CDR1 SNHLY, CDR2 FYNNEI. CDR3 length: 13 amino acids. The ends were cut back, 3 bases at V and 10 bases at J, with 13 bases in the middle. Sequences were obtained from memory CD4+ T cells from PBMCs. Subset specified: CD45RA-negative fraction. This chain uses TRBV2 with TRBJ1-5; D possibly corresponds to TRBD1 (6 bases). The TCR was taken from a man younger than 35 in good health. Some clones in this sample may be carry-over from other donors' samples. The CDR3 region has the DNA TGTGCCAGCAGTGAGATTCCGGGGGCACCCCAGCATTTT. Amino acid sequence: CASSEIPGAPQHF.